The rows below give T cell receptor beta chains drawn from one sample of a study of human T cells and chemical hapten exposure. Each CDR3 protein gets one entry after TCRdb re-called the RACE reads with MiXCR. The sample lists about 380,000 distinct CDR3 sequences, more than 4.5% occurring once. This specimen was whole blood, taken in connection with sensitization to the hapten diphenylcyclopropenone (DPC). These receptors all come from a woman aged 45-65 years with alopecia areata. Some clones in this sample may be carry-over from other donors' samples. CDR3s include the opening cysteine and the closing phenylalanine or tryptophan. D genes are given only for firm matches. Not all rows give a size; the values are once, few, many and, for expanded clones, a class.

d_call	j_call	clone_size	v_call	cdr3_aa	cdr3_nt
NA	TRBJ1-1	once	TRBV3-1	CASSPHRGEDTEAFF	TGTGCCAGCAGCCCCCACCGCGGGGAGGACACTGAAGCTTTCTTT
NA	TRBJ2-1	few	TRBV7-2	CASSWTSYNEQFF	TGTGCCAGCAGCTGGACTTCCTACAATGAGCAGTTCTTC
TRBD1	TRBJ1-6	many	TRBV5-1	CASSFAPGQVLSPLHF	TGCGCCAGCAGCTTTGCCCCGGGACAGGTTCTCTCACCCCTCCACTTT
NA	TRBJ2-7	many	TRBV27	CASSAQAEPLYEQYF	TGTGCCAGCAGTGCCCAAGCGGAGCCACTATACGAGCAGTACTTC
NA	TRBJ2-4	few	TRBV7-2	CASSHSRGGPKNIQYF	TGTGCCAGCAGCCACTCCAGGGGAGGACCGAAAAACATTCAGTACTTC
NA	TRBJ1-1	many	TRBV28	CASSLTASRAFF	TGTGCCAGCAGTTTAACCGCCTCACGAGCTTTCTTT
TRBD2	TRBJ2-7	many	TRBV29-1	CSVEASGGYEQYF	TGCAGCGTTGAAGCTAGCGGAGGTTACGAGCAGTACTTC
TRBD2	TRBJ2-1	few	TRBV3-1	CASSQEASGVSSYNEQFF	TGTGCCAGCAGCCAAGAGGCTAGCGGGGTAAGCTCCTACAATGAGCAGTTCTTC
NA	TRBJ1-4	NA	TRBV12-3/TRBV12-4	CASRSGGPTNEKLFF	TGTGCCAGCAGGTCGGGAGGACCAACTAATGAAAAACTGTTTTTT
TRBD2	TRBJ2-7	many	TRBV10-2	CASSESRTSGIAYEQYF	TGCGCCAGCAGTGAGTCCCGGACTAGCGGGATAGCCTACGAGCAGTACTTC
NA	TRBJ1-1	many	TRBV27	CASSFGRVSTEAFF	TGTGCCAGCAGTTTCGGCAGGGTTTCAACTGAAGCTTTCTTT
NA	TRBJ2-5	many	TRBV12-3/TRBV12-4	CASSLSRSQETQYF	TGTGCCAGCAGTTTAAGTCGGTCCCAAGAGACCCAGTACTTC
NA	TRBJ1-4	many	TRBV20-1	CSARDLDSNEKLFF	TGCAGTGCTAGAGACCTGGACAGTAATGAAAAACTGTTTTTT
TRBD1	TRBJ2-3	NA	TRBV7-2	CASSPRTGSDTQYF	TGTGCCAGCAGCCCGAGGACAGGATCAGATACGCAGTATTTT
NA	TRBJ2-3	few	TRBV7-6	CASSLGGAGNTQYF	TGTGCCAGCAGCTTAGGGGGCGCTGGGAATACGCAGTATTTT
TRBD1	TRBJ1-6	many	TRBV5-6	CASSQDRGIASPLHF	TGTGCCAGCAGCCAGGACAGGGGGATAGCGTCACCCCTCCACTTT
NA	TRBJ2-3	few	TRBV12-3/TRBV12-4	CASSLALGTGPRLNTDTQYF	TGTGCCAGCAGTTTAGCGCTGGGCACAGGACCGCGCCTAAACACAGATACGCAGTATTTT
TRBD1	TRBJ1-6	NA	TRBV2	CASTGQLNSPLHF	TGTGCCAGCACGGGACAGCTAAATTCACCCCTCCACTTT
NA	TRBJ1-2	many	TRBV7-6	CASSPHSASNYGYTF	TGTGCCAGCTCGCCCCACAGCGCTTCTAACTATGGCTACACCTTC
NA	TRBJ2-3	NA	TRBV25-1	CASSGFSIADTQYF	TGTGCCAGCAGTGGATTTTCGATCGCAGATACGCAGTATTTT
TRBD1	TRBJ2-5	many	TRBV5-8	CASSLVPPRTGDEETQYF	TGTGCCAGCAGCTTAGTTCCCCCCCGGACAGGGGATGAGGAGACCCAGTACTTC
TRBD1	TRBJ1-1	many	TRBV5-6	CASSSEWTGGYTEAFF	TGTGCCAGCAGCTCGGAATGGACAGGGGGCTACACTGAAGCTTTCTTT
NA	TRBJ2-1	many	TRBV11-2	CASSLGTGQFF	TGTGCCAGCAGCTTAGGTACTGGGCAGTTCTTC
TRBD1	TRBJ1-1	many	TRBV3-1	CASSQGSGGEAFF	TGTGCCAGCAGCCAAGGTTCAGGGGGCGAAGCTTTCTTT
NA	TRBJ1-2	many	TRBV7-9	CASSLYPTDYTF	TGTGCCAGCAGCTTATATCCGACAGACTACACCTTC